The T cell receptor beta chain under discussion was sequenced for a study of T cells in Graves' hyperthyroidism and ophthalmopathy. Whole-study findings and limits: The model forecast ophthalmopathy, anticipating it by a median approximately 7 months before onset.

Template material for amplifying TCR beta CDR3 regions consisted of RNA transcripts. When the TCR CDR3 underwent first-round RT-PCR, the HTBI primer set was used. TCRdb processed the multiplex PCR reads anew with MiXCR; each CDR3 protein has one entry. This table holds about 500,000 distinct CDR3 sequences, about a sixth found once. V shed 1 base and J shed 1 base, with 13 bases lying between them. Germline CDR1 is SGHAT and CDR2 is FQNNGV. The CDR3 sequence is 16 residues long. Ten or more counts support this clonotype. Its antigen is not identified. This sequence originates from a woman under 30 with Graves' hyperthyroidism. The sequenced material came from blood. The chain carries TRBV11-2 and TRBJ2-5, with a weak D call TRBD2 (6 bases). The CDR3 sequence is CASSLGGFSGQETQYF. The CDR3 DNA follows: TGTGCCAGCAGCTTAGGGGGGTTTAGCGGCCAAGAGACCCAGTACTTC.